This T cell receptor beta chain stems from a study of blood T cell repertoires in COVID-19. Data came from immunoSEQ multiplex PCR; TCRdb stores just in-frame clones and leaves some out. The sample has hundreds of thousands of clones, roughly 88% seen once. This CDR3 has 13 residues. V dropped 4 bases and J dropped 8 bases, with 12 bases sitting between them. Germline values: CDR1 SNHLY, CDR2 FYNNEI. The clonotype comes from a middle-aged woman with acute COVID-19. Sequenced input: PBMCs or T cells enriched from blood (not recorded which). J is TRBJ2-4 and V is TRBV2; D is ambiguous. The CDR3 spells CASSVSPLHIQYF. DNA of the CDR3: TGTGCCAGCAGTGTATCCCCCCTACACATTCAGTACTTC.